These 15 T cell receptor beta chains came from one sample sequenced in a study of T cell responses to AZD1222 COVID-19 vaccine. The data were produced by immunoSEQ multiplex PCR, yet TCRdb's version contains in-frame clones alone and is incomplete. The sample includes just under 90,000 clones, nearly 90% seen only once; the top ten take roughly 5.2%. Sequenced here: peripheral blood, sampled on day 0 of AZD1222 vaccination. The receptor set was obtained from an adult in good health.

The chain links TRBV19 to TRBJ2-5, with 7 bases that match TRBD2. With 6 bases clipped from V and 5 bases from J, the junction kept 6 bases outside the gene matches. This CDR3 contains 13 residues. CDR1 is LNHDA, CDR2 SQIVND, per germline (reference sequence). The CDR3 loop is CASSGARGETQYF. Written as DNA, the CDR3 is TGTGCCAGTAGCGGAGCGCGGGGGGAGACCCAGTACTTC.

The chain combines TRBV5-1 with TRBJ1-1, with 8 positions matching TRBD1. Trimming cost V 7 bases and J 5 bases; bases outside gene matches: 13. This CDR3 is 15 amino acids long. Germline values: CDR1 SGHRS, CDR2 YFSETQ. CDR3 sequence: CASGFLGQGRTEAFF. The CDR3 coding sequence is TGCGCCAGCGGATTCTTAGGACAGGGACGGACTGAAGCTTTCTTT. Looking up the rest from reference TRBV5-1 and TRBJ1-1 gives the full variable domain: KAGVTQTPRYLIKTRGQQVTLSCSPISGHRSVSWYQQTPGQGLQFLFEYFSETQRNKGNFPGRFSGRQFSNSRSEMNVSTLELGDSALYLCASGFLGQGRTEAFFGQGTRLTVV.

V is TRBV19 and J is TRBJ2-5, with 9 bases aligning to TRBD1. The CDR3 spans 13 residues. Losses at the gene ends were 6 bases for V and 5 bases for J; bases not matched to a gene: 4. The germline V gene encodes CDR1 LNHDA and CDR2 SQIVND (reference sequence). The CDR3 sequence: CASSRQGGETQYF. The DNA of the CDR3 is TGTGCCAGTAGCAGACAGGGGGGCGAGACCCAGTACTTC.

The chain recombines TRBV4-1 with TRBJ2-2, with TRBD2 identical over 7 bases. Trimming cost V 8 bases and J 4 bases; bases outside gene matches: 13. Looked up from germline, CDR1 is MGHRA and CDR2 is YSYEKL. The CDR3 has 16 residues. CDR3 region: CASHAFGTIGTGELFF. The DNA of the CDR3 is TGCGCCAGCCATGCCTTCGGGACTATAGGCACCGGGGAGCTGTTTTTT.

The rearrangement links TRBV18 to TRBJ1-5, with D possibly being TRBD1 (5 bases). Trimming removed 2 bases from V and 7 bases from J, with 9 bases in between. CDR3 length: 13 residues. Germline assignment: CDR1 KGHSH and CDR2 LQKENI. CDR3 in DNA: TGTGCCAGCTCACCAGACCAGGGCCAGCCCCAGCATTTT. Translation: CASSPDQGQPQHF.

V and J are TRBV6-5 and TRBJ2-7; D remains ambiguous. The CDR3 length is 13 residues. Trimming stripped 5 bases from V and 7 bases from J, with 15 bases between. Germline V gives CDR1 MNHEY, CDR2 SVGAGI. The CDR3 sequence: CASSPHLDREQYF. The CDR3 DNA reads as TGTGCCAGCAGTCCCCACTTGGATCGGGAGCAGTACTTC.

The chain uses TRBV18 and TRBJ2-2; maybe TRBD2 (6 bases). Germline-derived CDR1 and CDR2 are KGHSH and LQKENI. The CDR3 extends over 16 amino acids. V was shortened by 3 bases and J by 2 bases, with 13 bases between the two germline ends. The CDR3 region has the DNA TGTGCCAGCTCACCCGGGACTCCTCCAAACACCGGGGAGCTGTTTTTT. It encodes CASSPGTPPNTGELFF.

The CDR3 region is CATSRVRDTEAFF. CDR3 nucleotide sequence: TGTGCCACCAGCAGAGTCAGGGACACTGAAGCTTTCTTT. V usage is TRBV15 and J usage is TRBJ1-1; a weak D match, TRBD1 (5 bases). In germline, CDR1 is LNHNV, CDR2 YYDKDF (reference sequence). Trimming cost V 1 base and J 3 bases, with 6 bases left between them. The CDR3 sequence is 13 residues long. Complete variable domain (other parts from reference TRBV15 and TRBJ1-1): DAMVIQNPRYQVTQFGKPVTLSCSQTLNHNVMYWYQQKSSQAPKLLFHYYDKDFNNEADTPDNFQSRRPNTSFCFLDIRSPGLGDTAMYLCATSRVRDTEAFFGQGTRLTVV.

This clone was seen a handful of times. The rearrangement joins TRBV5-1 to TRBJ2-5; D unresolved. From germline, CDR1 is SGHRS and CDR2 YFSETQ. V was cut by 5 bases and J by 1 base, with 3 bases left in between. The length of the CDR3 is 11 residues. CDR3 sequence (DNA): TGCGCCAGCAGTGTCCAAGAGACCCAGTACTTC. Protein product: CASSVQETQYF.

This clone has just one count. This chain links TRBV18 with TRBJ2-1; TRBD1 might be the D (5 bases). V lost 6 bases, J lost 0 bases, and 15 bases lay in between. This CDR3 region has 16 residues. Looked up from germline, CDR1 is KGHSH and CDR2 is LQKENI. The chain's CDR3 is CASSVLQVSSYNEQFF. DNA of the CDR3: TGTGCCAGCTCTGTCCTACAGGTGAGCTCCTACAATGAGCAGTTCTTC.

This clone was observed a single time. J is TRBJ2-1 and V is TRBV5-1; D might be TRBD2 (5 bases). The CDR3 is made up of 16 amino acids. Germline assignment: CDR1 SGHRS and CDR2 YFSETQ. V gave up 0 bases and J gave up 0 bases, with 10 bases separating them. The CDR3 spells CASSLGGSNSYNEQFF. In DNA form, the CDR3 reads TGCGCCAGCAGCTTGGGAGGGAGCAACTCCTACAATGAGCAGTTCTTC.

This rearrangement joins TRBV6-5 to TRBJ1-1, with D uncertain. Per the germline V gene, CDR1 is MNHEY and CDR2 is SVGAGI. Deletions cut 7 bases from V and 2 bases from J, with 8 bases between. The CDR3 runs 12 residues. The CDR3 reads CASKRVNTEAFF. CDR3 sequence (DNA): TGTGCCAGCAAGAGGGTTAACACTGAAGCTTTCTTT.

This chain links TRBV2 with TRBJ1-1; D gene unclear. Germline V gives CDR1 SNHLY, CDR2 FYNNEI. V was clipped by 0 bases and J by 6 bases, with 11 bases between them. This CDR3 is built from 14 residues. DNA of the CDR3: TGTGCCAGCAGTGAAGCGAACAGTTGGGCTGAAGCTTTCTTT. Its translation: CASSEANSWAEAFF.

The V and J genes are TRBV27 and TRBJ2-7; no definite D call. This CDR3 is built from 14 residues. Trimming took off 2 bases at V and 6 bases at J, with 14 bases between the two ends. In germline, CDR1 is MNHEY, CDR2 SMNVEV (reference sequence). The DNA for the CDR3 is TGTGCCAGCAGTTTAGTTTTTGGCGACTCCGAGCAGTACTTC. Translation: CASSLVFGDSEQYF.

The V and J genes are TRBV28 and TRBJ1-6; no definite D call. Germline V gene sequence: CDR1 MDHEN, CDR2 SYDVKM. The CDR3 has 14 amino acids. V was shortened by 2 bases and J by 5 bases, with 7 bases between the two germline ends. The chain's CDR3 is CASSLLGNNSPLHF. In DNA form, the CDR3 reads TGTGCCAGCAGTTTACTGGGTAATAATTCACCCCTCCACTTT.